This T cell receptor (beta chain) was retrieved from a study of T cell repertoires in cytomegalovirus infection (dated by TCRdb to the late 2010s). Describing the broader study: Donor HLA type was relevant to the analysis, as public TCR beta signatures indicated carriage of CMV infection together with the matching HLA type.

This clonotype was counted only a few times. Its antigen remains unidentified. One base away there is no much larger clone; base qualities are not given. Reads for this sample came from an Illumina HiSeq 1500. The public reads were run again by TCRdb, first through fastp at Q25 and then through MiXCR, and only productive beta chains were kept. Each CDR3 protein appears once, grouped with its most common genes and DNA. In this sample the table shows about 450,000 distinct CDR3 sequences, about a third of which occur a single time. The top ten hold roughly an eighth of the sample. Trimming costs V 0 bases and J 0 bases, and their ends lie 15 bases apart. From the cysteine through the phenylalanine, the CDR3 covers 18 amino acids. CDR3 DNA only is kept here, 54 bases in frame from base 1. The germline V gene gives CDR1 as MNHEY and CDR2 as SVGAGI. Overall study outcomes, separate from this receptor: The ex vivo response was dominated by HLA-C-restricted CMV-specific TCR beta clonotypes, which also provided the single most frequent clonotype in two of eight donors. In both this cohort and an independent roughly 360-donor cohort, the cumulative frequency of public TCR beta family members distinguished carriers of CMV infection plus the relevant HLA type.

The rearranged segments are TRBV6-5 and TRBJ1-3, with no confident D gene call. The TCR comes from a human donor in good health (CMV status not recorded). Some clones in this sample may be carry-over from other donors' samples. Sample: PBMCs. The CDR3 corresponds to CASSYSTRGSSSGNTIYF. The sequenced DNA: TGTGCCAGCAGTTACTCGACCCGGGGTAGTAGCTCTGGAAACACCATATATTTT.